These T cell receptor beta chains were read from a single sample in a study of cytomegalovirus exposure and HLA in healthy donors. Clones were read by immunoSEQ multiplex PCR, and TCRdb kept only the in-frame ones, dropping some. The sample has approximately 150,000 clones, around two thirds seen once. The sample comprised PBMCs. These TCRs come from a man aged 45-60 years in good health and CMV-seronegative. Both conserved end residues are part of each CDR3. The order of the fields is CDR3 DNA, CDR3 protein, D gene, V gene, clone size, J gene. The D gene is left open where the match is weak. Clone size appears in some rows only: once, few, many, or a class for an expanded clone.

DNA: TGTGCCATCAGTCCGGGACAGAACTACGAGCAGTACTTC
CDR3: CAISPGQNYEQYF
D: TRBD1
V: TRBV10-3
size: NA
J: TRBJ2-7

DNA: TGCGCCAGCAGCCGGACAGGGGGAGCGACTGAAGCTTTCTTT
CDR3: CASSRTGGATEAFF
D: TRBD1
V: TRBV5-1
size: medium-sized
J: TRBJ1-1

DNA: TGTGCCAGCAGCCCCCCGGGGTTGGGAAACTATGGCTACACCTTC
CDR3: CASSPPGLGNYGYTF
D: NA
V: TRBV11-1
size: NA
J: TRBJ1-2

DNA: TGTGCCAGCAGCGTAGCACACAGGGGGTATGAAGCTTTCTTT
CDR3: CASSVAHRGYEAFF
D: TRBD1
V: TRBV9
size: NA
J: TRBJ1-1

DNA: TGCGCCAGCAGCCCGATGGACAGGGTTATCAATGAGCAGTTCTTC
CDR3: CASSPMDRVINEQFF
D: TRBD1
V: TRBV5-1
size: few
J: TRBJ2-1

DNA: TGTGCCATCAGTGCGGGACAGCCTAACGGGGACACTGAAGCTTTCTTT
CDR3: CAISAGQPNGDTEAFF
D: TRBD1
V: TRBV10-3
size: NA
J: TRBJ1-1

DNA: TGTGCCAGCACCCAAGGCGGAGGTTTCCTCTACGAGCAGTACTTC
CDR3: CASTQGGGFLYEQYF
D: NA
V: TRBV2
size: NA
J: TRBJ2-7

DNA: TGCAGCGTTGAAGATAACCAGCGAACCTACGAGCAGTACTTC
CDR3: CSVEDNQRTYEQYF
D: NA
V: TRBV29-1
size: NA
J: TRBJ2-7

DNA: TGTGCCAGCAGCCTGACAGAAACTCAGAACTATGGCTACACCTTC
CDR3: CASSLTETQNYGYTF
D: NA
V: TRBV5-8
size: NA
J: TRBJ1-2

DNA: TGTGCCAGCAGCTTCGCCGGGGGAGCTGAAGCTTTCTTT
CDR3: CASSFAGGAEAFF
D: NA
V: TRBV7-9
size: few
J: TRBJ1-1

DNA: TGCGCCAGCAGCTTGGAGAGGGGGAATCGCTATGGCTACACCTTC
CDR3: CASSLERGNRYGYTF
D: NA
V: TRBV5-1
size: NA
J: TRBJ1-2

DNA: TGCGCCAGCAGCCTCCCCGGACTAGCGGGGGGAGGCCACAATGAGCAGTTCTTC
CDR3: CASSLPGLAGGGHNEQFF
D: TRBD2
V: TRBV5-1
size: NA
J: TRBJ2-1

DNA: TGCGCCAGCAGTGCGGCCGGGGAGCTGTTTTTT
CDR3: CASSAAGELFF
D: NA
V: TRBV10-2
size: NA
J: TRBJ2-2

DNA: TGTGCCAGCAGATTCGGGACAGGGGGAGGCTACACCTTC
CDR3: CASRFGTGGGYTF
D: TRBD1
V: TRBV6-5
size: NA
J: TRBJ1-2

DNA: TGTGCCAGCAGCTTAGGGACAGGGGATAGAGCTTTCTTT
CDR3: CASSLGTGDRAFF
D: TRBD1
V: TRBV7-2
size: NA
J: TRBJ1-1

DNA: TGCGCCAGCAGCTTGACTCCTAAAGAGACCCAGTACTTC
CDR3: CASSLTPKETQYF
D: NA
V: TRBV5-1
size: NA
J: TRBJ2-5

DNA: TGTGCCAGCAGTTTGACAGGGATGAGACACAATGAGCAGTTCTTC
CDR3: CASSLTGMRHNEQFF
D: TRBD1
V: TRBV27
size: NA
J: TRBJ2-1

DNA: TGTGCCAGCAGCTCAGGGCTGGCAGGGGGCAATCAGCCCCAGCATTTT
CDR3: CASSSGLAGGNQPQHF
D: NA
V: TRBV7-2
size: NA
J: TRBJ1-5

DNA: TGTGCCAGCACCGGGACAGGGGGCACCTACGAGCAGTACTTC
CDR3: CASTGTGGTYEQYF
D: TRBD1
V: TRBV6-1
size: NA
J: TRBJ2-7

DNA: TGTGCCAGCAGTGGGTTGAGCGGGGGAGCAACAGATACGCAGTATTTT
CDR3: CASSGLSGGATDTQYF
D: TRBD2
V: TRBV6-6
size: NA
J: TRBJ2-3